Each of the 29 T cell receptor beta chains below was sequenced from the same sample in a study of tissue T cells after allogeneic stem cell transplantation. Sequenced by immunoSEQ multiplex PCR; TCRdb stores in-frame clones only, minus some. The sample yields some 5,000 clones, about 82% seen once. The sequencing used blood, collected before transplantation. The receptors were gathered from a man aged 40 to 70 who later had graft-versus-host disease after an allogeneic stem cell transplant.

Concerning this clone itself: The sample holds other DNA sequences that translate to the same CDR3. The chain combines TRBV30 with TRBJ2-1; 12 positions agree with TRBD2. CDR3 length equals 14 residues. CDR1 and CDR2 from the germline V gene are GTSNPN and SVGIG (reference sequence). Unmatched junction bases numbered 1, after V lost 3 bases and J lost 4 bases. The CDR3 sequence is CAWSGLAGYNEQFF. The CDR3 nucleotides read TGTGCCTGGAGCGGACTAGCGGGATACAATGAGCAGTTCTTC.

The chain carries TRBV6-1 and TRBJ1-2; 10 bases map to TRBD1. The CDR3 sequence is 15 residues long. From germline, CDR1 is MNHNS and CDR2 SASEGT. V lost 1 base to trimming and J lost 5 bases; unmatched junction nucleotides: 4. The CDR3 protein is CASSEGTGGQYGYTF. The CDR3 nucleotides are TGTGCCAGCAGTGAAGGGACAGGGGGACAGTATGGCTACACCTTC.

J is TRBJ1-4 and V is TRBV4-1; the D is unclear. V shed 3 bases and J shed 8 bases, with 10 bases lying between them. The germline CDR1 and CDR2 sequences are MGHRA and YSYEKL. CDR3 length: 13 amino acids. The CDR3 sequence: CASSHLPPEKLFF. The CDR3 DNA reads as TGCGCCAGCAGCCACCTACCACCCGAAAAACTGTTTTTT.

The V call is TRBV19, the J call TRBJ1-1; D not resolved. The CDR3 is 14 amino acids. V lost 1 base and J lost 4, with 10 bases in between. Germline V lookup: CDR1 LNHDA, CDR2 SQIVND (reference sequence). CDR3 loop: CASSIAMWGTEAFF. In nucleotides, the CDR3 is TGTGCCAGTAGTATAGCGATGTGGGGCACTGAAGCTTTCTTT.

V usage is TRBV6-5 and J usage is TRBJ2-3; 7 bases are a match to TRBD1. V shed 7 bases and J 5 bases; nucleotides not matched to a gene: 6. The CDR3 has 13 residues. The germline CDR1 and CDR2 sequences are MNHEY and SVGAGI. The CDR3 nucleotides are TGTGCCAGCAAAACAGGGGTAGTAGATACGCAGTATTTT. Translating it yields CASKTGVVDTQYF.

This clone was found once. The rearrangement joins TRBV2 to TRBJ2-2; 9 positions agree with TRBD1. V dropped 6 bases and J dropped 5; count of bases not matched to a gene: 7. The germline V gene encodes CDR1 SNHLY and CDR2 FYNNEI. The CDR3 is 15 residues long. CDR3 DNA sequence: TGTGCCAGCAGACTACAGGGGGCCAGGACCGGGGAGCTGTTTTTT. Encoded protein: CASRLQGARTGELFF. The complete variable domain, with remaining parts taken from reference TRBV2 and TRBJ2-2, reads EPEVTQTPSHQVTQMGQEVILRCVPISNHLYFYWYRQILGQKVEFLVSFYNNEISEKSEIFDDQFSVERPDGSNFTLKIRSTKLEDSAMYFCASRLQGARTGELFFGEGSRLTVL.

This sequence joins TRBV13 and TRBJ2-7; either TRBD1 or TRBD2 may supply D (6 bases each). With 4 bases removed from V and 3 bases from J, the gap between germline ends came to 16 bases. Looked up from germline, CDR1 is PRHDT and CDR2 is FYEKMQ (reference sequence). The CDR3 consists of 15 residues. In DNA form, the CDR3 reads TGTGCCAGCAGCTCCCAAGGGGGGCGCGACTACGAGCAGTACTTC. Encoded protein: CASSSQGGRDYEQYF.

For the CDR3, the DNA is TGTGCCAGCAGCTTTTCCCCGGGCACCTCCTACGAGCAGTACTTC. This codes for CASSFSPGTSYEQYF. The V and J genes are TRBV13 and TRBJ2-7; D not resolved. Between the trimmed V and J ends, which lost 3 bases and 0 bases, there was a span of 12 bases. The CDR3 extends over 15 amino acids. Per the germline V gene, CDR1 is PRHDT and CDR2 is FYEKMQ (reference sequence). Looking up the rest from reference TRBV13 and TRBJ2-7 gives the full variable domain: AAGVIQSPRHLIKEKRETATLKCYPIPRHDTVYWYQQGPGQDPQFLISFYEKMQSDKGSIPDRFSAQQFSDYHSELNMSSLELGDSALYFCASSFSPGTSYEQYFGPGTRLTVT.

The chain has TRBV6-5 and TRBJ1-1, with D hard to call. V was clipped by 7 bases and J by 3 bases, with 15 bases between them. The CDR3 has 14 amino acids. CDR1 is MNHEY and CDR2 is SVGAGI in the germline V gene. The CDR3: CASKRQEVYTEAFF. The CDR3 nucleotides read TGTGCCAGCAAACGCCAGGAGGTTTACACTGAAGCTTTCTTT.

The V and J genes are TRBV7-9 and TRBJ2-5; TRBD1 is a possible D gene (5 bases). Trimming removed 2 bases at V and 5 bases at J, with 12 bases between. Germline V CDR1 and CDR2: SEHNR, FQNEAQ (reference sequence). CDR3 length: 14 amino acids. The CDR3: CASSLQAGQETQYF. CDR3 nucleotides: TGTGCCAGCAGCTTACAGGCAGGGCAGGAGACCCAGTACTTC.

This clone appeared a few times. The chain links TRBV24-1 to TRBJ2-2, with unresolved D. Germline V gene lookup returns CDR1 KGHDR and CDR2 SFDVKD. The length of the CDR3 is 13 residues. The V gene lost 9 bases and the J gene lost 4 bases, with 11 bases spanning the gap. The CDR3 sequence: CATGIWGTGELFF. CDR3 bases: TGTGCCACCGGGATTTGGGGCACCGGGGAGCTGTTTTTT.

The chain employs TRBV2 and TRBJ2-7, with 8 nucleotides matching TRBD2. The germline V gene encodes CDR1 SNHLY and CDR2 FYNNEI. The CDR3 covers 15 residues. The trim removed 2 bases at V and 0 bases at J, leaving 3 bases unmatched. CDR3 amino acids: CASSETSGRSYEQYF. As DNA, the CDR3 is TGTGCCAGCAGTGAAACTAGCGGACGCTCCTACGAGCAGTACTTC.

The chain links TRBV5-5 to TRBJ2-7, with D possibly called TRBD1 or TRBD2 (6 bases each). The germline V and J ends were trimmed by 6 bases and 11 bases, with 21 bases remaining between them. This CDR3 has 13 residues. Germline CDR1 is SGHKS and CDR2 is YYEKEE (reference sequence). The CDR3 here is CASMIYGGLREYF. For the CDR3, the DNA is TGTGCCAGCATGATTTATGGGGGGCTAAGGGAGTACTTC. Supplemented by reference TRBV5-5 and TRBJ2-7, the full variable domain reads DAGVTQSPTHLIKTRGQQVTLRCSPISGHKSVSWYQQVLGQGPQFIFQYYEKEERGRGNFPDRFSARQFPNYSSELNVNALLLGDSALYLCASMIYGGLREYFGPGTRLTVT.

Here the CDR3 DNA reads TGTGCCAGCAGCCCGAAAAACAGGGCGTGGGCCAAAAACATTCAGTACTTC. This sequence encodes CASSPKNRAWAKNIQYF. This chain connects TRBV7-8 to TRBJ2-4; weak D call: TRBD1 (6 bases). The V and J ends lost 5 bases and 1 base respectively, with 18 bases between them. This CDR3 region has 17 residues. Per the germline V gene, CDR1 is SGHVS and CDR2 is FQNEAQ.

This clone was observed a few times. The V call is TRBV6-6, the J call TRBJ1-2; a weak D match, TRBD1 (5 bases). The length of the CDR3 is 16 residues. The germline V gene encodes CDR1 MNHNY and CDR2 SVGAGI (reference sequence). With 5 bases removed from V and 0 bases from J, the gap between germline ends came to 16 bases. CDR3 bases: TGTGCCAGCAGTATCTCCGGGACTGGAGCTAACTATGGCTACACCTTC. Residues: CASSISGTGANYGYTF.

Here the CDR3 reads CASRPTAMGTEAFF. The DNA of the CDR3 is TGTGCCAGCAGGCCGACAGCTATGGGCACTGAAGCTTTCTTT. The chain has TRBV11-2 and TRBJ1-1, with a possible D match to TRBD1 (5 bases). Between the trimmed V and J ends, which lost 6 bases and 4 bases, there was a span of 15 bases. This CDR3 has 14 amino acids. Germline CDR1 SGHAT, CDR2 FQNNGV.

The chain recombines TRBV18 with TRBJ2-3; either TRBD1 or TRBD2 may fit D (6 bases each). CDR1 and CDR2 from the germline V gene are KGHSH and LQKENI. Trimming shortened V by 6 bases and J by 5 bases, and 15 bases separated the two germline ends. This CDR3 is 14 amino acids long. CDR3 protein: CASSLTGRIDTQYF. Written as DNA, the CDR3 is TGTGCCAGCTCTCTCACAGGGAGGATAGATACGCAGTATTTT.

This clone was detected only a few times. The chain carries TRBV6-5 and TRBJ2-3; TRBD2 agrees at 7 bases. CDR3 length: 14 residues. The germline V gene encodes CDR1 MNHEY and CDR2 SVGAGI. V lost 6 bases, J lost 2 bases, and 5 bases stayed unmatched. The CDR3 protein is CASRKRDITDTQYF. DNA for the CDR3: TGTGCCAGCAGGAAGCGGGATATCACAGATACGCAGTATTTT.

This clone was detected only a few times. This chain links TRBV5-1 with TRBJ1-6; D unclear. The V end lost 4 bases, the J end lost 8 bases, and 16 bases lay between the germline ends. This CDR3 is 15 amino acids long. The germline V gene encodes CDR1 SGHRS and CDR2 YFSETQ. CDR3 nucleotides: TGCGCCAGCAGCCCAGCACCTAGTCCCGATTCACCCCTCCACTTT. This encodes CASSPAPSPDSPLHF.

The chain carries TRBV10-3 and TRBJ2-1; 9 bases align to TRBD2. The CDR3 length is 18 residues. Germline-derived CDR1 and CDR2 are ENHRY and SYGVKD. V was pared by 2 bases and J by 0 bases, with 8 bases of the junction left unmatched. CDR3 nucleotides: TGTGCCATCAGTGAGGACAGGCTAGCGGGGCCCTCCTACAATGAGCAGTTCTTC. This sequence encodes CAISEDRLAGPSYNEQFF.

The chain couples TRBV9 to TRBJ2-6, with no clear D. Germline CDR1 reads SGDLS; CDR2 reads YYNGEE. Trimming removed 0 bases from V and 0 bases from J, with 7 bases in between. This CDR3 spans 16 amino acids. The CDR3 spells CASSVVGISGANVLTF. DNA for the CDR3: TGTGCCAGCAGCGTAGTGGGAATCTCTGGGGCCAACGTCCTGACTTTC.

V is TRBV30 and J is TRBJ1-5; TRBD1 matches 7 bases. Looked up from germline, CDR1 is GTSNPN and CDR2 is SVGIG (reference sequence). The CDR3 covers 13 residues. Unmatched junction bases numbered 3, after V lost 1 base and J lost 6 bases. CDR3 DNA: TGTGCCTGGAGTGCGGCAGGGGGTCAGCCCCAGCATTTT. Amino acid sequence: CAWSAAGGQPQHF.

The rearrangement uses TRBV6-5 and TRBJ1-1; D not certain. The CDR3 is 14 amino acids. Trimming took off 7 bases at V and 1 base at J, with 13 bases between the two ends. Germline-derived CDR1 and CDR2 are MNHEY and SVGAGI. DNA of the CDR3: TGTGCCAGCACTCCCGGTTATTCGAACACTGAAGCTTTCTTT. It codes for CASTPGYSNTEAFF.

V is TRBV5-4 and J is TRBJ2-2; 14 bases map to TRBD2. CDR3 length: 15 residues. The V and J ends lost 3 bases and 8 bases, in that order; junction bases with no gene match: 3. Germline loops: CDR1 SGHNT, CDR2 YYREEE (reference sequence). The DNA for the CDR3 is TGTGCCAGCAGCTCGGGACTAGCGGGAGTAGGGGAGCTGTTTTTT. Protein sequence: CASSSGLAGVGELFF.

The chain has TRBV30 and TRBJ1-2, with 7 positions matching TRBD1. Germline V CDR1 and CDR2: GTSNPN, SVGIG (reference sequence). The CDR3 sequence is 14 residues long. J lost 4 bases, V lost 2 bases, and 7 bases had no gene match. CDR3: CAWSTPGQFYGYTF. The DNA for the CDR3 is TGTGCCTGGAGTACACCGGGACAGTTCTATGGCTACACCTTC.

This chain uses TRBV9 with TRBJ2-2; possibly TRBD1 or TRBD2 for D (5 bases each). This CDR3 contains 15 residues. Between the trimmed V and J ends, which lost 0 bases and 6 bases, there was a span of 12 bases. Germline V gives CDR1 SGDLS, CDR2 YYNGEE. In nucleotides, the CDR3 is TGTGCCAGCAGCGTAGACCCCCTGGGGGCCGGGGAGCTGTTTTTT. Translating gives CASSVDPLGAGELFF.

V usage is TRBV14 and J usage is TRBJ1-6, with D maybe TRBD1 (5 bases). This CDR3 region has 14 residues. Germline V gene lookup returns CDR1 SGHDN and CDR2 FVKESK. V lost 8 bases, J lost 1 base, and 9 bases lay in between. DNA of the CDR3: TGTGCCAGCTCCGGGGGTTCCTATAATTCACCCCTCCACTTT. It specifies CASSGGSYNSPLHF.

This clone qualifies as large. V and J are TRBV7-2 and TRBJ2-7; D perhaps matches TRBD2 (6 bases). This CDR3 has 14 residues. The V and J ends lost 2 bases and 1 base respectively, with 9 bases between them. Germline CDR1 is SGHTA and CDR2 is FQGNSA. CDR3 sequence reads: CASSLRRASYEQYF. In DNA, the CDR3 is TGTGCCAGCAGCTTAAGGAGGGCTTCCTACGAGCAGTACTTC.

The rearrangement joins TRBV5-6 to TRBJ2-1; TRBD1 aligns across 12 bases. This CDR3 is built from 16 residues. Germline CDR1 SGHDT, CDR2 YYEEEE. J lost 9 bases, V lost 4 bases, and 11 bases had no gene match. CDR3 DNA: TGTGCCAGCAGCCCATCACCGGGACAGGGGGCGGGTGAGCAGTTCTTC. It yields the protein CASSPSPGQGAGEQFF.